This T cell receptor beta chain was captured by sequencing in a study of blood T cells in healthy people across ages. General study results and limits: With donor CMV status unknown, expanded clonotype changes were possibly confounded. Per million T cells, TCR beta diversity dropped about linearly as age rose.

For the second PCR, which ran for about 7 to 11 cycles, a sample-barcoded 5' primer and a J-beta primer mix were used. Each CDR3 protein gets one entry after TCRdb re-called the 5' RACE reads with MiXCR. The table has 650,000 to 1,000,000 distinct CDR3 sequences, around 34% seen once. Germline CDR1 DFQATT, CDR2 SNEGSKA (reference sequence). The CDR3 sequence is 13 residues long. Trimming took 2 bases from V and 11 from J, leaving 18 bases between them. This clonotype was seen a handful of times. Its antigen remains unidentified. No fewer than 6.5 million PBMCs went into each sample. Extractions gave at least 5 micrograms of total RNA per sample.

This clonotype was obtained from a man aged 18 to 35 in good health. The rearrangement joins TRBV20-1 to TRBJ2-5, with TRBD1 as a possible D gene (6 bases). Sequenced material: blood. DNA for the CDR3: TGCAGTGCTAGAAATCAGGGGTTTGTAGAGCAGTACTTC. Amino acid sequence: CSARNQGFVEQYF.